The 9 T cell receptor beta chains in this list originate from one sample, sequenced in a study of blood T cell repertoires in COVID-19. Some clones are missing from TCRdb's copy, which holds only in-frame ones; the method was immunoSEQ multiplex PCR. This table holds over 50,000 clones, 80% to 85% found once. The sequenced sample consisted of peripheral blood. The receptors derive from a man aged 80 or over with acute or convalescent COVID-19.

Only one count was recorded for this clone. The chain recombines TRBV5-1 with TRBJ2-2, with D possibly matching TRBD1 (5 bases). In germline, CDR1 is SGHRS, CDR2 YFSETQ. With 3 bases removed from V and 1 base from J, the gap between germline ends came to 7 bases. The CDR3 consists of 14 residues. Written as DNA, the CDR3 is TGCGCCAGCAGCTGGCAGGGGAACACCGGGGAGCTGTTTTTT. This translates into CASSWQGNTGELFF.

The chain carries TRBV11-2 and TRBJ2-3, with 7 bases lining up with TRBD1. This CDR3 spans 17 amino acids. The trim removed 2 bases at V and 2 bases at J, leaving 10 bases unmatched. Germline V lookup: CDR1 SGHAT, CDR2 FQNNGV. In nucleotides, the CDR3 is TGTGCCAGCAGCTTATTCGGGACAGTGCTTGTCACAGATACGCAGTATTTT. It is translated as CASSLFGTVLVTDTQYF. Variable domain in full (rest from reference TRBV11-2 and TRBJ2-3): EAGVAQSPRYKIIEKRQSVAFWCNPISGHATLYWYQQILGQGPKLLIQFQNNGVVDDSQLPKDRFSAERLKGVDSTLKIQPAKLEDSAVYLCASSLFGTVLVTDTQYFGPGTRLTVL.

This chain connects TRBV24-1 to TRBJ2-3, with D possibly being TRBD2 (7 bases). Germline V gene data show CDR1 as KGHDR and CDR2 as SFDVKD. V was pared by 7 bases and J by 0 bases, with 13 bases between. This CDR3 has 15 amino acids. The CDR3, as DNA: TGTGCCACCAGGGGGCGGGGGCCAAGCACAGATACGCAGTATTTT. It is translated as CATRGRGPSTDTQYF.

This sequence joins TRBV24-1 and TRBJ2-2; D ambiguous. The CDR3 is 17 amino acids. V was pared by 5 bases and J by 3 bases, with 18 bases between. The germline V gene has CDR1 KGHDR and CDR2 SFDVKD. CDR3 coding DNA: TGTGCCACCAGTGGAAACGGAGTTAGACTTCACACCGGGGAGCTGTTTTTT. Its protein product is CATSGNGVRLHTGELFF.

This clone was detected only a few times. The chain combines TRBV6-2 or TRBV6-3 with TRBJ2-7; D possibly corresponds to TRBD1 (6 bases). This CDR3 has 14 amino acids. Trimming took off 3 bases at V and 4 bases at J, with 13 bases between the two ends. Germline V lookup: CDR1 MNHEY, CDR2 SVGEGT. In DNA form, the CDR3 reads TGTGCCAGCAGTTATTTGACAGGTCGGTACGAGCAGTACTTC. Residues: CASSYLTGRYEQYF.

The chain recombines TRBV11-2 with TRBJ1-2; maybe TRBD1 (6 bases). CDR1 SGHAT and CDR2 FQNNGV come from the germline V gene. This CDR3 has 16 amino acids. Trimming cost V 5 bases and J 4 bases, with 20 bases left between them. CDR3 DNA: TGTGCCAGCAGCCCGCGTGGTTTAGGGGGAACCTATGGCTACACCTTC. Translated, it gives CASSPRGLGGTYGYTF.

This clone was seen once. The chain combines TRBV18 with TRBJ1-1; D gene uncertain. V shed 4 bases and J shed 3 bases, with 9 bases lying between them. Looked up from germline, CDR1 is KGHSH and CDR2 is LQKENI. The CDR3 extends over 13 amino acids. The CDR3 coding sequence is TGTGCCAGCTCACGAAGTGAGGACACTGAAGCTTTCTTT. Translating it yields CASSRSEDTEAFF. Looking up the rest from reference TRBV18 and TRBJ1-1 gives the full variable domain: NAGVMQNPRHLVRRRGQEARLRCSPMKGHSHVYWYRQLPEEGLKFMVYLQKENIIDESGMPKERFSAEFPKEGPSILRIQQVVRGDSAAYFCASSRSEDTEAFFGQGTRLTVV.

This sequence joins TRBV28 and TRBJ2-5; the match to TRBD1 covers 7 bases. Germline V gene data show CDR1 as MDHEN and CDR2 as SYDVKM. V shed 3 bases and J 5 bases; nucleotides not matched to a gene: 6. The CDR3 loop spans 14 amino acids. CDR3: CASSFTGVPETQYF. The CDR3 coding sequence is TGTGCCAGCAGTTTTACAGGGGTTCCTGAGACCCAGTACTTC. The full variable domain, in which reference TRBV28 and TRBJ2-5 provide the parts outside the CDR3, is DVKVTQSSRYLVKRTGEKVFLECVQDMDHENMFWYRQDPGLGLRLIYFSYDVKMKEKGDIPEGYSVSREKKERFSLILESASTNQTSMYLCASSFTGVPETQYFGPGTRLLVL.

CDR3 in DNA: TGTGCCAGCACGCGGGAGTATAACAATGAGCAGTTCTTC. This gives the protein CASTREYNNEQFF. The chain links TRBV27 to TRBJ2-1, with 7 bases matching TRBD2. CDR1 is MNHEY and CDR2 is SMNVEV in the germline V gene (reference sequence). This CDR3 is built from 13 residues. After removal of 7 bases from V and 5 bases from J, the junction contained 5 bases not matched to a gene.